The clone carrying this T cell receptor beta chain was recorded at least ten times. What it recognizes is unknown. CDR1 MNHEY and CDR2 SVGAGI come from the germline V gene. There are 14 residues in the CDR3. V lost 0 bases, J lost 3 bases, and 8 bases lay in between. This specimen belongs to a study of T-cell reconstitution after alpha-beta-depleted transplantation in children. It was with unique molecular identifiers that the TCRbeta library was prepared. Using its own MiXCR run on the PCR reads, TCRdb lists one record per CDR3 protein. Of some 440,000 distinct CDR3 sequences detected, around 15% appear once; the ten largest clones hold roughly 29%. Study conclusions and caveats: Surviving recipient cells, namely T cells and thymic progenitors, were the source of high day-60 TCRbeta diversity in some patients. Reportedly, alpha-beta T cells present about two months post-transplant originated from several hundred expanded clones of graft origin. At one year after transplant, newly produced T cells mostly accounted for T-cell counts and diversity.

The rearrangement links TRBV6-5 to TRBJ2-5, with D unresolved. This material consisted of PBMCs, mostly from graft donor cells, taken 360 days after TCRalphabeta/CD19-depleted stem cell transplant. This clonotype originated in a boy younger than two who had a stem cell transplant for Wiskott-Aldrich syndrome, so the T cells may come from the graft donor. Here the CDR3 reads CASSYSLSEETQYF. The CDR3 DNA reads TGTGCCAGCAGTTACTCGTTGTCGGAAGAGACCCAGTACTTC.